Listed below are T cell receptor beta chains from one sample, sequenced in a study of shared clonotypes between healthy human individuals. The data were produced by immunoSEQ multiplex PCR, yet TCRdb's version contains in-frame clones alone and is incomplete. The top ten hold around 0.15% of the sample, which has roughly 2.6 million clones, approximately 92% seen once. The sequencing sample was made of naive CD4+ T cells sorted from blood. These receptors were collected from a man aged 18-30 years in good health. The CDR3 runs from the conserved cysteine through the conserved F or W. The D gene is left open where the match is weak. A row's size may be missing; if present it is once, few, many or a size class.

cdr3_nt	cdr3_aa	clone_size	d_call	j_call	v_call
TGTGCCAGCAGCTGGACAGGCAACACTGAAGCTTTCTTT	CASSWTGNTEAFF	-	TRBD1	TRBJ1-1	TRBV7-9
TGTGCCAGCTCACCAAGGACAGGGCGAGAGACCCAGTACTTC	CASSPRTGRETQYF	-	TRBD1	TRBJ2-5	TRBV18
TGCGCCAGCAGCTTCGGAGGGAACACAGATACGCAGTATTTT	CASSFGGNTDTQYF	-	-	TRBJ2-3	TRBV5-1
TGTGCCAGCAGTTTAGAAATAGCCAAAAACATTCAGTACTTC	CASSLEIAKNIQYF	once	-	TRBJ2-4	TRBV28
TGTGCCAGCAGCGAGGCCGGGACTCCAAGCTCCTATAATTCACCCCTCCACTTT	CASSEAGTPSSYNSPLHF	-	-	TRBJ1-6	TRBV9
TGCGCCAGCAGCTACAGGGGTCGGGACACCGGGGAGCTGTTTTTT	CASSYRGRDTGELFF	-	TRBD1	TRBJ2-2	TRBV5-1
TGTGCCAGCAGCGCCGATGAGGGTTACCTGGAGACCCAGTACTTC	CASSADEGYLETQYF	-	-	TRBJ2-5	TRBV9
TGTGCCAGCAGTTCGCAGAGGACAGGGCTTAATGGCTACACCTTC	CASSSQRTGLNGYTF	-	TRBD1	TRBJ1-2	TRBV28
TGCAGCGTTCGGACAGGGGACGAGCAGTACTTC	CSVRTGDEQYF	-	TRBD1	TRBJ2-7	TRBV29-1
TGTGCCATCAGTGAGTCATTCGCGGCAACTAATGAAAAACTGTTTTTT	CAISESFAATNEKLFF	-	-	TRBJ1-4	TRBV10-3
TGTGCCAGCAGCCCAGAGGGGGCAGGTCGGCAGTTCTTC	CASSPEGAGRQFF	-	TRBD1	TRBJ2-1	TRBV7-9
TGTGCCAGCAGCTTAGGGCCATCTCAGCCCCAGCATTTT	CASSLGPSQPQHF	few	-	TRBJ1-5	TRBV7-9
TGTGCCAGCATTAACCGGGACGTAGCCTACGAGCAGTACTTC	CASINRDVAYEQYF	-	-	TRBJ2-7	TRBV27
TGTGCCAGCAGCGAGGGAGGAATGGGAAGGACTGAAGCTTTCTTT	CASSEGGMGRTEAFF	once	-	TRBJ1-1	TRBV5-6
TGCGCCAGCAGCTTGGGACAGGGAGGATACGAGCAGTACTTC	CASSLGQGGYEQYF	-	-	TRBJ2-7	TRBV5-1
TGTGCCAGCAGTGGTGACAGGGGGACCTACGAGCAGTACTTC	CASSGDRGTYEQYF	-	TRBD1	TRBJ2-7	TRBV6-1
TGCGCCAGCAGCTTCAGGTCCCGGGATTTGCAGTTCTTC	CASSFRSRDLQFF	-	-	TRBJ2-1	TRBV5-1
TGTGCCAGCAGCTTAGTAGGAGGGAAGGGTTCACCCCTCCACTTT	CASSLVGGKGSPLHF	-	-	TRBJ1-6	TRBV11-2
TGCGCCAGCAGAGCAACCGGGACTACCTACGAGCAGTACTTC	CASRATGTTYEQYF	once	TRBD2	TRBJ2-7	TRBV4-1
TGTGCCAGCAGCTTAGCGACAGGGGGAGCCAACTATGGCTACACCTTC	CASSLATGGANYGYTF	-	TRBD1	TRBJ1-2	TRBV11-2
TGTGCCATCAGTGAGCAAAGCGGGAGCACGAATACGCAGTATTTT	CAISEQSGSTNTQYF	once	TRBD2	TRBJ2-3	TRBV10-3
TGTGCCAGCAGTGAAGGGGCGCCAAGCCCCTATGGCTACACCTTC	CASSEGAPSPYGYTF	-	-	TRBJ1-2	TRBV2
TGCAGTGCTAGGGAGCCCCAGCATTTT	CSAREPQHF	-	-	TRBJ1-5	TRBV20-1